This T cell receptor (beta chain) was captured by sequencing in a study of shared clonotypes between healthy human individuals. In the study overall: The study drew on a couple of women and a few men aged 18 to 49 as donors. Study observations and caveats: Blood alone was sampled, and tissue repertoires likely differ.

Profiled with immunoSEQ multiplex PCR; TCRdb holds only in-frame clones, not every one. The data show fewer than 650,000 clones, 70% to 80% seen once. The CDR3 runs 15 residues. Germline CDR1 MDHEN, CDR2 SYDVKM. V shed 6 bases, J shed 3 bases, and the junction held 7 bases outside the gene matches. Comment on this clone: Its antigen is not identified.

This TCR derives from a woman in her 40s in good health. Some clones in this sample may be carry-over from other donors' samples. The chain uses TRBV28 and TRBJ2-2; TRBD1 aligns across 7 bases. Sequenced: PBMCs. The CDR3 coding sequence is TGTGCCAGCAGCCTCCTCCAGGGGGACACCGGGGAGCTGTTTTTT. It translates to CASSLLQGDTGELFF.